The T cell receptor (beta chain) described here comes from a study of T cells after yellow fever vaccination (dated by TCRdb to about 2019). Regarding the study in general: The SMART-Seq v4 Ultra Low Input RNA kit was used to prepare libraries from fractions with low cell numbers. To follow T-cell clones before and after primary and booster YFV17D yellow fever vaccination, bulk TCR alpha and beta repertoires were sequenced over time. Two healthy male donors made up the cohort, one aged 18 to 30 years and the other aged 30 to 40 years. Bulk PBMC replicates and cell subsets were isolated from blood drawn at multiple timepoints before and after both primary and secondary immunization. The full study reports these points: Only a couple of donors were included in the study, so the extent to which the findings can be generalized is limited. Compared with the primary T-cell response, the secondary T-cell response was faster but weaker, reaching its peak on day 5 rather than on day 15. A small fraction of clonotypes appeared in both the CD4 and CD8 compartments, likely as a result of convergent recombination. Most clones expanded after primary vaccination (almost 97% of CD4 and 88% of CD8) were re-detected after the booster, suggesting that broad memory maintenance occurred. Computational filtering was required because FACS-sorted repertoires could contain abundant contaminating clonotypes from the bulk population.

In its sample, this clonotype was seen many times. The clone's antigen remains unknown. No base qualities exist here, and no much larger clone lies one base off it. What the treatment or condition label conveys for this sample: live attenuated yellow fever vaccine strain. PBMCs were isolated from peripheral blood using a standard Ficoll-Paque protocol. Dynabeads CD4 and CD8 positive selection kits were used to isolate the CD4 and CD8 T-cell fractions. RNA was extracted with TriZol from bulk PBMCs, CD4 and CD8 fractions, and dextramer-positive and dextramer-negative fractions. Synthesis of TCR cDNA relied on 5'RACE template switching, a step that introduced a universal primer site along with unique molecular identifiers. cDNA synthesis was primed from both the TCR alpha and TCR beta constant segments. Libraries were amplified in two PCR steps, with sample barcodes and sequencing adapters added in the second step. Sequencing of libraries was performed on Illumina HiSeq 2500 (2x100 bp) or NovaSeq (2x150 bp). Processing in the source paper ran as follows. MIGEC was used to demultiplex reads and collapse the reads into UMI consensus sequences, and MiXCR was used for V(D)J alignment. Vaccine-responding clonotypes were defined with edgeR using replicate PBMC samples, requiring FDR below 0.01 and a log2 fold change above 5 up to day 15. CD4 or CD8 identity was assigned to each bulk clonotype according to whether the clonotype was present at higher abundance in the sequenced CD4 repertoire or the sequenced CD8 repertoire. TCRdb ran its own pipeline on the public reads, namely fastp trimming at Q25 and MiXCR clone calling, and kept in-frame beta chains. CDR3 protein duplicates are merged, each entry listing the most common genes and DNA. For this entry, the V and J calls and clone size follow TCRdb and not the study's own pipeline. In this sample the table shows some 120,000 distinct CDR3 sequences, 7.4% of which occur a single time. The ten biggest clones cover around 2.6% of the sample.

The germline V gene yields LGHNA for CDR1 and YSLEER for CDR2. The CDR3, from cysteine to phenylalanine, totals 13 residues. CDR3 DNA only is kept here, 39 bases in frame from base 1. Between the V and J ends, shortened by 4 bases and 3 bases respectively, the junction contains 7 bases. The input for sequencing was CD4+ T cells sorted from PBMCs, taken approximately 11 days after the first yellow fever vaccination. This sequence originates from a man between 18 and 35 years old who received the YFV17D yellow fever vaccine. The chain uses TRBV4-3 and TRBJ1-5, with the D gene not clear enough to name. The CDR3: CASSPSTNQPQHF. The nucleotide sequence is given as TGCGCCAGCAGCCCGTCGACCAATCAGCCCCAGCATTTT.